These 22 T cell receptor beta chains originate from one sample sequenced in a study of circulating CD8 cells and anti-PD-1 response in melanoma. Live CD3+CD8+TCRalphabeta+ cells were sorted into four subsets by PD-1 and/or TIGIT. TCR libraries were prepared from roughly 14 ng of total RNA with the QIAseq Immune Repertoire TCR panel. MiXCR, applied by TCRdb to the reads, yields one record per CDR3 protein. Counted here are several hundred distinct CDR3 sequences, roughly 10% occurring once; the ten biggest clones make up around 40%. The starting material was CD8+ T cells from PBMCs, obtained at baseline or after one month of anti-PD-1 therapy (not recorded which). These TCRs come from a human donor with melanoma.

This sequence joins TRBV7-6 and TRBJ2-1; TRBD1 might be the D (6 bases). From germline, CDR1 is SGHVS and CDR2 FNYEAQ. CDR3 size: 15 residues. V was cut by 1 base and J by 9 bases, with 16 bases left in between. The CDR3 spells CASSLETGSFVEQFF. CDR3 sequence (DNA): TGTGCCAGCAGCTTAGAGACAGGTTCCTTTGTTGAGCAGTTCTTC. Looking up the rest from reference TRBV7-6 and TRBJ2-1 gives the full variable domain: GAGVSQSPRYKVTKRGQDVALRCDPISGHVSLYWYRQALGQGPEFLTYFNYEAQQDKSGLPNDRFSAERPEGSISTLTIQRTEQRDSAMYRCASSLETGSFVEQFFGPGTRLTVL.

Within the sample, this clonotype is large. The V and J genes are TRBV4-1 and TRBJ2-1; a weak D match, TRBD2 (5 bases). This CDR3 has 16 amino acids. Deletions cut 4 bases from V and 4 bases from J, with 17 bases between. Looked up from germline, CDR1 is MGHRA and CDR2 is YSYEKL. The CDR3 protein is CASSPGIGDRYNEQFF. The CDR3 nucleotides are TGCGCCAGCAGCCCGGGGATTGGGGATCGATACAATGAGCAGTTCTTC.

By sample fraction, this clonotype is large. V gene TRBV28 combines with J gene TRBJ2-7, with 12 bases lining up with TRBD2. The J segment lost 7 bases and the V segment lost 1 base, leaving 14 bases of the junction unmatched. This CDR3 is built from 18 residues. Germline V gene data show CDR1 as MDHEN and CDR2 as SYDVKM. The CDR3 DNA reads as TGTGCCAGCAGTTTATTGGGCCCTGGGCTAGCGGGAGGGGATGAGCAGTACTTC. Translated: CASSLLGPGLAGGDEQYF.

This clonotype is classed as medium-sized. V and J are TRBV25-1 and TRBJ2-7; TRBD1 agrees at 9 bases. V shed 4 bases and J 2 bases; nucleotides not matched to a gene: 12. Per germline, CDR1 MGHDK and CDR2 SYGVNS. The CDR3 is made up of 17 amino acids. CDR3 bases: TGTGCCAGCAGTGCCTACGGGGGACAGGGAGTCACCTACGAGCAGTACTTC. It is translated as CASSAYGGQGVTYEQYF.

In its sample, this clonotype ranks as large. One end of the junction fails to match germline, which may point to a read error. V is TRBV29-1 and J is TRBJ2-7, with D possibly TRBD2 on 6 matching bases. The CDR3 runs to 12 residues. Per germline, CDR1 SQVTM and CDR2 ANQGSEA. This CDR3 is CSVGTDPYEQYF. The CDR3 region has the DNA TGCAGTGTTGGGACTGACCCCTACGAGCAGTACTTC.

By sample share, this clonotype is large. The chain combines TRBV7-6 with TRBJ2-1, with 8 bases lining up with TRBD2. V was pared by 5 bases and J by 4 bases, with 10 bases of the junction left unmatched. Germline assignment: CDR1 SGHVS and CDR2 FNYEAQ. CDR3 size: 16 residues. The chain's CDR3 is CASSPRGVAGYNEQFF. DNA for the CDR3: TGTGCCAGCAGCCCGAGGGGAGTAGCGGGGTACAATGAGCAGTTCTTC. Full variable domain (remainder filled in from reference TRBV7-6 and TRBJ2-1): GAGVSQSPRYKVTKRGQDVALRCDPISGHVSLYWYRQALGQGPEFLTYFNYEAQQDKSGLPNDRFSAERPEGSISTLTIQRTEQRDSAMYRCASSPRGVAGYNEQFFGPGTRLTVL.

In its sample, this clonotype is large. V and J are TRBV28 and TRBJ1-1; D may be TRBD1 (5 bases). Deletions cut 6 bases from V and 3 bases from J, with 26 bases between. The length of the CDR3 is 18 residues. CDR1 is MDHEN, CDR2 SYDVKM, per germline. This CDR3 reads CASRPPLPLNGAHTEAFF. The CDR3 nucleotides read TGTGCCAGCAGGCCGCCCCTGCCCCTAAACGGGGCGCACACTGAAGCTTTCTTT.

By proportion, this clonotype is medium-sized. J is TRBJ2-1 and V is TRBV7-3; TRBD2 might be the D (7 bases). From germline, CDR1 is SGHTA and CDR2 FQGTGA. Between the trimmed V and J ends, which lost 4 bases and 8 bases, there was a span of 18 bases. This CDR3 has 15 residues. The CDR3 here is CASSSSGGGGDEQFF. DNA for the CDR3: TGTGCCAGCAGCTCATCCGGAGGAGGGGGGGATGAGCAGTTCTTC.

Within the sample, this clonotype is medium-sized. The chain carries TRBV7-8 and TRBJ2-7; 9 nucleotides line up with TRBD2. The CDR3 loop spans 15 amino acids. Germline values: CDR1 SGHVS, CDR2 FQNEAQ. Trimming removed 6 bases from V and 4 bases from J; junction bases left unmatched: 10. The CDR3 DNA sequence: TGTGCCAGCAGTTCTATAGCGGGAGCCGCTTACGAGCAGTACTTC. It translates to CASSSIAGAAYEQYF.

Concerning this clonotype: An end of the junction differs from the germline gene, which may be a read error. This sequence joins TRBV15 and TRBJ2-7; 8 nucleotides line up with TRBD1. The CDR3 is 15 amino acids. CDR1 and CDR2 from the germline V gene are LNHNV and YYDKDF (reference sequence). CDR3 sequence (DNA): TGTGCCACGTCGTTGGGGACAGGAATCTCCTACGAGCGGTACTTC. It yields the protein CATSLGTGISYERYF.

As for this clonotype: A clone one base away is much larger, so this may be a read error. The V gene is TRBV14, the J gene TRBJ2-2, with TRBD1 identical over 8 bases. Looked up from germline, CDR1 is SGHDN and CDR2 is FVKESK. CDR3 size: 17 residues. Losses at the gene ends were 4 bases for V and 7 bases for J; bases not matched to a gene: 14. DNA of the CDR3: TGTGCCAGCAGCCGACCTGCAGGGGGCTACTCCGGCGGGGAGCTGTTTTTT. It translates to CASSRPAGGYSGGELFF.

The rearrangement links TRBV19 to TRBJ1-1; D is uncertain. CDR1 is LNHDA and CDR2 is SQIVND in the germline V gene (reference sequence). The V gene lost 6 bases and the J gene lost 11 bases, with 13 bases spanning the gap. The CDR3 length is 11 residues. The CDR3, as DNA: TGTGCCAGTAGGCAACTCGGCGAGGCTTTCTTT. Protein: CASRQLGEAFF.

Within the sample, this clonotype is medium-sized. The chain has TRBV29-1 and TRBJ2-3; the match to TRBD2 covers 10 bases. Germline values: CDR1 SQVTM, CDR2 ANQGSEA. This CDR3 spans 12 amino acids. The CDR3 reads CSGRLAGGTQYF. CDR3 bases: TGCAGTGGGCGACTAGCGGGCGGTACGCAGTATTTT.

By share, this clonotype counts as large. This sequence joins TRBV19 and TRBJ2-6; D is uncertain. With 5 bases removed from V and 2 bases from J, the gap between germline ends came to 13 bases. CDR1 is LNHDA, CDR2 SQIVND, per germline (reference sequence). CDR3 length: 16 amino acids. The CDR3 sequence is CASSQLSSAGANVLTF. The DNA for the CDR3 is TGTGCCAGTAGTCAGCTCTCGTCGGCTGGGGCCAACGTCCTGACTTTC. Full variable domain (remainder filled in from reference TRBV19 and TRBJ2-6): DGGITQSPKYLFRKEGQNVTLSCEQNLNHDAMYWYRQDPGQGLRLIYYSQIVNDFQKGDIAEGYSVSREKKESFPLTVTSAQKNPTAFYLCASSQLSSAGANVLTFGAGSRLTVL.

By its share, this clonotype is large. The chain has TRBV24-1 and TRBJ1-2; 10 bases align to TRBD1. CDR3 length: 16 amino acids. J was trimmed by 6 bases and V by 4 bases; bases with no gene match: 10. Germline CDR1 and CDR2: KGHDR and SFDVKD. The CDR3 region has the DNA TGTGCCACCAGTGACCCACGGACAGGGGGATTGGATGGCTACACCTTC. This codes for CATSDPRTGGLDGYTF.

Sample share makes this clonotype medium-sized. V and J are TRBV5-1 and TRBJ2-7; D is unresolved. Germline CDR1 and CDR2: SGHRS and YFSETQ. CDR3 length: 15 amino acids. The V gene lost 0 bases and the J gene lost 0 bases, with 10 bases spanning the gap. CDR3 nucleotide sequence: TGCGCCAGCAGCTTGGCCAAAACTTCCTCCTACGAGCAGTACTTC. Translation: CASSLAKTSSYEQYF.

This clonotype ranks as large (0.1 to 1%). This chain connects TRBV20-1 to TRBJ2-7; D not resolved. The V gene lost 0 bases and the J gene lost 9 bases, with 18 bases spanning the gap. The length of the CDR3 is 14 residues. Looked up from germline, CDR1 is DFQATT and CDR2 is SNEGSKA (reference sequence). The CDR3 reads CSARDRQDSAWQYF. In DNA, the CDR3 is TGCAGTGCTAGAGATCGCCAAGACTCCGCATGGCAGTACTTC.

The chain links TRBV19 to TRBJ2-2, with TRBD2 matching over 12 bases. Trimming removed 9 bases from V and 5 bases from J; junction bases left unmatched: 4. This CDR3 spans 14 amino acids. In germline, CDR1 is LNHDA, CDR2 SQIVND (reference sequence). The CDR3 coding sequence is TGTGCCAGCACCGGGACTAGCGGGACCGGGGAGCTGTTTTTT. Its protein is CASTGTSGTGELFF.

This clonotype is labeled as hyperexpanded. This chain connects TRBV20-1 to TRBJ2-7; the match to TRBD1 covers 8 bases. V lost 0 bases and J lost 3; bases outside the gene matches: 4. This CDR3 is built from 14 residues. The V gene's germline CDR1 is DFQATT and CDR2 SNEGSKA (reference sequence). This chain's CDR3 is CSARDAGGHYEQYF. Written as DNA, the CDR3 is TGCAGTGCTAGAGACGCAGGGGGCCACTACGAGCAGTACTTC.

The sample holds one count of this clonotype. One end of the junction varies from germline; a read error may be responsible. The chain joins TRBV27 to TRBJ2-1, with D maybe TRBD1 (7 bases). This CDR3 is 15 amino acids long. The germline V gene encodes CDR1 MNHEY and CDR2 SMNVEV (reference sequence). The CDR3 DNA reads TGTGACAGCAGTTCTTTCCCGACAGGGAGGAATGAGAAGTTCTTC. This translates into CDSSSFPTGRNEKFF.

This clonotype is categorized as large. The rearrangement links TRBV5-5 to TRBJ2-7; TRBD2 matches 10 bases. The CDR3 is 16 residues long. V lost 4 bases, J lost 0 bases, and 7 bases stayed unmatched. CDR1 is SGHKS, CDR2 YYEKEE, per germline (reference sequence). The CDR3 DNA follows: TGTGCCAGCAGCGCCTTACTAGCGGGAAGCTCCTACGAGCAGTACTTC. Its translation is CASSALLAGSSYEQYF.

The sample holds a few counts of this clonotype. The chain has TRBV20-1 and TRBJ2-7, with 12 nucleotides matching TRBD2. There are 15 residues in the CDR3. Trimming at V came to 5 bases and at J to 4 bases, leaving 9 bases not matched to a gene. Germline assignment: CDR1 DFQATT and CDR2 SNEGSKA (reference sequence). CDR3 in amino acids: CSAPRLAGDKYEQYF. Written as DNA, the CDR3 is TGCAGTGCTCCCCGACTAGCGGGAGATAAGTACGAGCAGTACTTC.